This passage covers 3 T cell receptor beta chains from one sample sequenced in a study of T cell responses to AZD1222 COVID-19 vaccine. Sequencing was performed with immunoSEQ multiplex PCR; in TCRdb, only in-frame clones are kept and a portion is missing. The sample has about 74,000 clones, roughly 90% seen once; the top ten hold approximately 8%. Specimen: peripheral blood, collected 28 days after the second AZD1222 dose. The receptors derive from an adult who received the AZD1222 COVID-19 vaccine.

The chain recombines TRBV5-1 with TRBJ1-2; D possibly corresponds to TRBD1 (6 bases). This CDR3 region has 14 residues. CDR1 and CDR2 (germline): SGHRS, YFSETQ. Trimming shortened V by 2 bases and J by 6 bases, and 14 bases separated the two germline ends. The CDR3 nucleotides are TGCGCCAGCAGCTTTGAAGGGGGGGCCAATGGCTACACCTTC. Protein: CASSFEGGANGYTF.

The chain carries TRBV5-1 and TRBJ2-7; 15 bases line up with TRBD2. Germline loops: CDR1 SGHRS, CDR2 YFSETQ. CDR3 length: 15 amino acids. V lost 2 bases to trimming and J lost 4 bases; unmatched junction nucleotides: 1. The CDR3 spells CASSFGLAGGYEQYF. For the CDR3, the DNA is TGCGCCAGCAGCTTCGGACTAGCGGGAGGGTACGAGCAGTACTTC.

This chain joins TRBV4-2 and TRBJ2-7, with D perhaps TRBD1 or TRBD2 (6 bases each). V was cut by 1 base and J by 0 bases, with 13 bases left in between. The germline gives CDR1 LGHNA, CDR2 YNFKEQ. The CDR3 consists of 16 residues. The CDR3 region is CASSQAQGGNSYEQYF. DNA of the CDR3: TGTGCCAGCAGCCAAGCACAGGGAGGCAACTCCTACGAGCAGTACTTC.